A single T cell receptor beta chain is shown here with its context. The sample is drawn from a study of blood T cell repertoires in COVID-19. Here immunoSEQ multiplex PCR was the method, and the copy in TCRdb shows in-frame clones only, minus some. The sample carries roughly 220,000 clones, approximately 80% recorded once. Donors were grouped by their self-reported clinical history. The CDR3 runs to 12 residues. The trim removed 3 bases at V and 10 bases at J, leaving 1 base unmatched. In germline, CDR1 is SGHDT, CDR2 YYEEEE. The chain links TRBV5-6 to TRBJ2-1, with 10 bases fitting TRBD1. Sequencing was done on a sample of PBMCs or T cells enriched from blood (not recorded which). The receptor was derived from a man under 40 with acute COVID-19. CDR3 loop: CASSWGQGEQFF. CDR3 bases: TGTGCCAGCAGCTGGGGACAGGGGGAGCAGTTCTTC. Complete variable domain (other parts from reference TRBV5-6 and TRBJ2-1): DAGVTQSPTHLIKTRGQQVTLRCSPKSGHDTVSWYQQALGQGPQFIFQYYEEEERQRGNFPDRFSGHQFPNYSSELNVNALLLGDSALYLCASSWGQGEQFFGPGTRLTVL.